This T cell receptor beta chain was recorded in a study of PD-L1 blockade in urothelial cancer. V was clipped by 3 bases and J by 2 bases, with 15 bases between them. The germline gives CDR1 SGDLS, CDR2 YYNGEE. The CDR3 is 16 amino acids. Time point indicated: peripheral blood 6 weeks after treatment start. This clone showed up just a few times. The data were produced by immunoSEQ multiplex PCR, yet TCRdb's version contains in-frame clones alone and is incomplete. The sample contains approximately 93,000 clones, 70% to 90% of which appear only once. This TCR derives from a man aged 65-85 years with urothelial cancer. This chain joins TRBV9 and TRBJ2-1, with D maybe TRBD1 (6 bases). Sequenced here: PBMCs, sampled around atezolizumab (anti-PD-L1) treatment. The CDR3 DNA sequence: TGTGCCAGCAGCGACCCGGGACACTTCACCTACAATGAGCAGTTCTTC. This encodes CASSDPGHFTYNEQFF.